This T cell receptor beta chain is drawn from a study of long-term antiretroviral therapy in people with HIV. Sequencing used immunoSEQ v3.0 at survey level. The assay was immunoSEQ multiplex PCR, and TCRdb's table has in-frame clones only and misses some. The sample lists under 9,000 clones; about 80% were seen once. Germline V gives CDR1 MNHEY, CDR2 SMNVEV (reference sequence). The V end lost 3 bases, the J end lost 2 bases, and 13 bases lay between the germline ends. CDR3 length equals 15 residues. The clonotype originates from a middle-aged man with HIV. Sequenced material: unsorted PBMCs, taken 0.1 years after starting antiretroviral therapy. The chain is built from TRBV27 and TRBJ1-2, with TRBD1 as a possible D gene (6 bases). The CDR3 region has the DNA TGTGCCAGCAGTTTTGGGGGGGGCTTGAACTATGGCTACACCTTC. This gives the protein CASSFGGGLNYGYTF.